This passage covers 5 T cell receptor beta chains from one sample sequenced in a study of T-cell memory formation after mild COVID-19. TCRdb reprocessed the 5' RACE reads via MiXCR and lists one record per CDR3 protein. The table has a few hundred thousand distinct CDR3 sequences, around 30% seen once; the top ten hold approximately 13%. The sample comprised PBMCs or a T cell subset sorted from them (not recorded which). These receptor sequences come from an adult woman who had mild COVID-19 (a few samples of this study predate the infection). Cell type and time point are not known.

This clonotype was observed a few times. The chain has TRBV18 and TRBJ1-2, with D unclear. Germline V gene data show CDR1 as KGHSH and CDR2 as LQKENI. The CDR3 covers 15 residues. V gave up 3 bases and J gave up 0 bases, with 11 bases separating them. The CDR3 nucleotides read TGTGCCAGCTCACCCGACTTAAGTTCTAACTATGGCTACACCTTC. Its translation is CASSPDLSSNYGYTF. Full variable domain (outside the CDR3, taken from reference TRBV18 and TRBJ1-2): NAGVMQNPRHLVRRRGQEARLRCSPMKGHSHVYWYRQLPEEGLKFMVYLQKENIIDESGMPKERFSAEFPKEGPSILRIQQVVRGDSAAYFCASSPDLSSNYGYTFGSGTRLTVV.

CDR3 residues: CASSQRGQKEAFF. For the CDR3, the DNA is TGTGCCAGCAGCCAAAGGGGACAGAAGGAAGCTTTCTTT. The rearrangement links TRBV3-1 to TRBJ1-1; 7 nucleotides align to TRBD1. The CDR3 sequence is 13 residues long. Germline V CDR1 and CDR2: LGHDT, YNNKEL (reference sequence). The V and J ends lost 2 bases and 8 bases, in that order; junction bases with no gene match: 5.

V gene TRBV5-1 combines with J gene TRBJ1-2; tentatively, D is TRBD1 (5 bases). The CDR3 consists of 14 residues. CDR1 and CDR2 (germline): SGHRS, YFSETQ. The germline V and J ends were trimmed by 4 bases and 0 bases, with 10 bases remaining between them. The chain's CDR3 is CASSQQDANYGYTF. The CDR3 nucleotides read TGCGCCAGCAGCCAACAGGACGCTAACTATGGCTACACCTTC.

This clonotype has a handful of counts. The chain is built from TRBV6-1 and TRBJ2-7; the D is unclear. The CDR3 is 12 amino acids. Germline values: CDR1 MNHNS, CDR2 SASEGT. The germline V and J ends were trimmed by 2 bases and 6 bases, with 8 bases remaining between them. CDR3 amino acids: CASSEKGFEQYF. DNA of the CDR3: TGTGCCAGCAGTGAAAAAGGGTTCGAGCAGTACTTC.

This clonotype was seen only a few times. DNA of the CDR3: TGTGCCAGCAGCGTGGCCGGGACTAGCGGGATGTCTAGCACAGATACGCAGTATTTT. It specifies CASSVAGTSGMSSTDTQYF. The chain is built from TRBV9 and TRBJ2-3; the match to TRBD2 covers 13 bases. Germline V lookup: CDR1 SGDLS, CDR2 YYNGEE. With V trimmed by 2 bases and J by 0 bases, 9 bases remained unmatched. CDR3 length equals 19 residues.